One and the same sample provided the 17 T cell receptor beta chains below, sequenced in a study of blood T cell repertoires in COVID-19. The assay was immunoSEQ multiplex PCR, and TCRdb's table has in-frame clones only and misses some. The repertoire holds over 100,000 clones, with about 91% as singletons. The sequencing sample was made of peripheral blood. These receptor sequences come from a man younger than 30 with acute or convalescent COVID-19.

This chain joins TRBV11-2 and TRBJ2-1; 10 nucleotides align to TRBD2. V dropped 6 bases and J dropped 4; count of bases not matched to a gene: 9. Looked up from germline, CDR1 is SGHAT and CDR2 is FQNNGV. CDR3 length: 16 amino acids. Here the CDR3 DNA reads TGTGCCAGCAGACGTCTAGCGGGGGCGAGTTACAATGAGCAGTTCTTC. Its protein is CASRRLAGASYNEQFF.

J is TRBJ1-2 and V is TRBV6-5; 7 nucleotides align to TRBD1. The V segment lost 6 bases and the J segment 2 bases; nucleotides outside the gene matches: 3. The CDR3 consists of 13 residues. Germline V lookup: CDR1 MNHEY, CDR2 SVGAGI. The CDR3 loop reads CASSPTGNYGYTF. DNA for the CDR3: TGTGCCAGCAGCCCGACAGGGAACTATGGCTACACCTTC.

The CDR3 spells CASSLRGVGSDTQYF. In DNA, the CDR3 is TGCGCCAGCAGCTTGCGGGGGGTAGGGTCAGATACGCAGTATTTT. The chain uses TRBV5-1 and TRBJ2-3; TRBD2 matches 7 bases. CDR1 and CDR2 from the germline V gene are SGHRS and YFSETQ. V was clipped by 1 base and J by 4 bases; unmatched bases: 6. This CDR3 region has 15 residues.

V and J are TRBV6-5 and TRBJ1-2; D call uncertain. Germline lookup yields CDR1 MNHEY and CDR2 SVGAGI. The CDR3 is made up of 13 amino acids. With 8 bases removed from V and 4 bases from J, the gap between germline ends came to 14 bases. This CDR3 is CASRTASLYGYTF. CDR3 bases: TGTGCCAGCCGAACCGCAAGCCTCTATGGCTACACCTTC.

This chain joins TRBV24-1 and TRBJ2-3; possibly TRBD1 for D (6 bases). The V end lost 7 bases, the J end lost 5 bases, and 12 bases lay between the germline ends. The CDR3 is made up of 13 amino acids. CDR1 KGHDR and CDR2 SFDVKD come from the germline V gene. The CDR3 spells CATRAGAEDTQYF. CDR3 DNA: TGTGCCACCAGGGCAGGGGCGGAAGATACGCAGTATTTT.

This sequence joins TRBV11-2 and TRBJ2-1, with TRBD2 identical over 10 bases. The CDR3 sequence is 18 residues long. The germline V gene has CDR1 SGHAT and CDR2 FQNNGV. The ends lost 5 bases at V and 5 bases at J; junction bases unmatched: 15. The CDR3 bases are TGTGCCAGCAGCACTACGGTACTAGCGGGGAACTTAGACAATGAGCAGTTCTTC. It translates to CASSTTVLAGNLDNEQFF.

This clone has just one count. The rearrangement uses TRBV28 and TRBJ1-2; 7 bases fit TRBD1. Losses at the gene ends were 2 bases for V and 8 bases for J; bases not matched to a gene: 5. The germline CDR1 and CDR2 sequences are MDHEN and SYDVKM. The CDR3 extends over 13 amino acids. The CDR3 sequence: CASSLSDRDGYTF. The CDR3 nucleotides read TGTGCCAGCAGTTTAAGCGACAGGGACGGCTACACCTTC.

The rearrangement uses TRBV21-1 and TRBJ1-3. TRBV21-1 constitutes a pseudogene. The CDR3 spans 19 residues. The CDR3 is CASSKALCPREGAGNTIYF. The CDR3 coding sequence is TGTGCCAGCAGCAAAGCGCTTTGTCCCAGGGAGGGAGCTGGAAACACCATATATTTT.

The CDR3 DNA reads TGTGCCAGCAGCCCCTGGACAGGGGTGGGCACTGAAGCTTTCTTT. Its translation: CASSPWTGVGTEAFF. The V and J genes are TRBV7-2 and TRBJ1-1; TRBD1 aligns across 9 bases. The J segment lost 4 bases and the V segment lost 5 bases, leaving 8 bases of the junction unmatched. In germline, CDR1 is SGHTA, CDR2 FQGNSA. This CDR3 has 15 residues.

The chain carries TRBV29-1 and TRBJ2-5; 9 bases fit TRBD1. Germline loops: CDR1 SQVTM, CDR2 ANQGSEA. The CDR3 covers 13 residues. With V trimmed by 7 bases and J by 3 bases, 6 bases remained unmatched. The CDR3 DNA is TGCAGCGCCACCGGGACAGGGAAAGAGACCCAGTACTTC. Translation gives CSATGTGKETQYF.

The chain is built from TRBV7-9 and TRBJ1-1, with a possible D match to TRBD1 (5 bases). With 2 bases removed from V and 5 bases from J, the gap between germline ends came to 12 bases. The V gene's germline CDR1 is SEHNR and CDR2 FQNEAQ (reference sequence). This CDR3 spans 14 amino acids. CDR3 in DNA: TGTGCCAGCAGCTTAAATGTCGGGGGAACTGAAGCTTTCTTT. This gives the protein CASSLNVGGTEAFF.

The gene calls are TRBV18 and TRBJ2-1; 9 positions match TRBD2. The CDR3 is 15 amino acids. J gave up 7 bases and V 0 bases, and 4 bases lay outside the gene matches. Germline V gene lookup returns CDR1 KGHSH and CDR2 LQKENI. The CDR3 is CASSPPAGGQNEQFF. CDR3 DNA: TGTGCCAGCTCACCACCGGCGGGGGGGCAGAATGAGCAGTTCTTC.

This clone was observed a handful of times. The CDR3 here is CASSLGWGDQLHLYYEQYF. CDR3 DNA: TGTGCCAGCAGCTTAGGATGGGGCGATCAGCTACACCTTTACTACGAGCAGTACTTC. This chain uses TRBV11-2 with TRBJ2-7; possible D gene TRBD1, 5 bases. Trimming stripped 1 base from V and 3 bases from J, with 25 bases between. This CDR3 has 19 residues. Germline V gene lookup returns CDR1 SGHAT and CDR2 FQNNGV. Based on the CDR3 plus reference TRBV11-2 and TRBJ2-7, the full variable domain is EAGVAQSPRYKIIEKRQSVAFWCNPISGHATLYWYQQILGQGPKLLIQFQNNGVVDDSQLPKDRFSAERLKGVDSTLKIQPAKLEDSAVYLCASSLGWGDQLHLYYEQYFGPGTRLTVT.

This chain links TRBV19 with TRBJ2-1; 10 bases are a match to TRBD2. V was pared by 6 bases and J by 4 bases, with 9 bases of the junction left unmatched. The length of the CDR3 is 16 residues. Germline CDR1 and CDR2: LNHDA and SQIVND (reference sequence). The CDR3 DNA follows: TGTGCCAGTAGAAACCTAGCGGGAGTTGGTTACAATGAGCAGTTCTTC. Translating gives CASRNLAGVGYNEQFF.

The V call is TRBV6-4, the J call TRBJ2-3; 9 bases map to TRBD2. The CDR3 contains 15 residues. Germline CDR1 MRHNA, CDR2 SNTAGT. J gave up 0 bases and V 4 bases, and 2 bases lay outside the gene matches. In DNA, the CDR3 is TGTGCCAGCAGTGTCGGGACTAGCAGCACAGATACGCAGTATTTT. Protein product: CASSVGTSSTDTQYF.

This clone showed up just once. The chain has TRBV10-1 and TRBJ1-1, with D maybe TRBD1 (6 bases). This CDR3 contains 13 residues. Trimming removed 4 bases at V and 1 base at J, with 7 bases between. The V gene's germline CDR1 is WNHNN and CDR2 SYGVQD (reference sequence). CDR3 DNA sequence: TGCGCCAGCAGTGGGACAGCGAACACTGAAGCTTTCTTT. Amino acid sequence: CASSGTANTEAFF.

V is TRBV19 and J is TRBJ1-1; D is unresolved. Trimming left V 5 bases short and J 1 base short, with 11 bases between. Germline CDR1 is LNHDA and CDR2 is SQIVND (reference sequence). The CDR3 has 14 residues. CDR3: CASSSNSGNTEAFF. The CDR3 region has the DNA TGTGCCAGTAGTTCTAACTCAGGGAACACTGAAGCTTTCTTT.